These T cell receptor beta chains were read from a single sample in a study of cytomegalovirus exposure and HLA in healthy donors. Repertoires were generated with immunoSEQ multiplex PCR, while TCRdb's copy carries only in-frame clones and drops some. The sample lists 130,000 to 150,000 clones; 60% to 85% were seen once. The sequencing input was PBMCs. The receptors shown here come from a woman aged 40 to 55 in good health and CMV-seropositive. The CDR3 runs from the conserved cysteine through the conserved F or W. Each record gives: J gene, D gene, V gene, clone size, CDR3 protein, CDR3 DNA. A D gene is named only where the DNA matches it firmly. Clone size is not always given. Where it is, it says once, few, many or a class for expanded clones.

TRBJ2-3	.	TRBV11-3	once	CASSLSGTDTQYF	TGTGCCAGCAGCTTGTCGGGGACAGATACGCAGTATTTT
TRBJ2-3	TRBD2	TRBV5-4	.	CASSLGAGDTDTQYF	TGTGCCAGCAGCTTGGGAGCGGGGGACACAGATACGCAGTATTTT
TRBJ2-5	.	TRBV5-6	.	CASSPQQGRQYF	TGTGCCAGCAGCCCTCAGCAGGGTCGGCAGTACTTC
TRBJ2-3	.	TRBV9	.	CASQLSGHPGTDTQYF	TGTGCCAGCCAGTTGAGCGGGCACCCTGGCACAGATACGCAGTATTTT
TRBJ1-1	.	TRBV6-1	few	CASSDWAGPEAFF	TGTGCCAGCAGTGATTGGGCAGGGCCAGAAGCTTTCTTT
TRBJ1-3	TRBD1	TRBV13	.	CASSAKTGTGNTIYF	TGTGCCAGCAGCGCCAAGACAGGGACTGGAAACACCATATATTTT
TRBJ1-1	.	TRBV21-1	.	CASRGFTGIPGNTEAFF	TGTGCCAGCAGGGGGTTTACAGGGATTCCTGGGAACACTGAAGCTTTCTTT
TRBJ1-2	TRBD1	TRBV6-4	.	CASRARTGDPYGYTF	TGTGCCAGCAGGGCAAGGACAGGAGACCCCTATGGCTATACCTTC
TRBJ2-1	.	TRBV9	.	CASSVDGSDEQFF	TGTGCCAGCAGCGTAGACGGTAGCGATGAGCAGTTCTTC
TRBJ2-1	TRBD2	TRBV2	.	CASKERDIYNEQFF	TGTGCCAGCAAAGAGCGGGATATCTACAATGAGCAGTTCTTC
TRBJ2-5	TRBD2	TRBV4-1	.	CASSTGLVKEETQYF	TGCGCCAGCAGCACCGGACTAGTTAAGGAAGAGACCCAGTACTTC
TRBJ2-1	TRBD1	TRBV5-4	.	CASSLAWTGSAYNEQFF	TGTGCCAGCAGCTTGGCCTGGACAGGATCGGCCTACAATGAGCAGTTCTTC
TRBJ2-1	.	TRBV2	few	CASSVLQTNEQFF	TGTGCCAGCAGTGTGTTACAGACCAATGAGCAGTTCTTC
TRBJ2-7	TRBD2	TRBV7-9	.	CASSFGSGGYEQYF	TGTGCCAGCAGCTTTGGTAGCGGGGGCTACGAGCAGTACTTC
TRBJ1-1	.	TRBV6-4	.	CASSGTENTEAFF	TGTGCCAGCAGTGGGACAGAGAACACTGAAGCTTTCTTT
TRBJ1-5	TRBD1	TRBV19	.	CASTSMTGLNQPQHF	TGTGCCAGTACCTCCATGACAGGGTTAAATCAGCCCCAGCATTTT
TRBJ1-1	TRBD1	TRBV5-1	.	CASSWPDREITEAFF	TGCGCCAGCAGCTGGCCCGACAGGGAAATCACTGAAGCTTTCTTT
TRBJ1-2	.	TRBV21-1	.	CASSPPRQGKANYGYTF	TGTGCCAGCAGCCCCCCGAGGCAGGGGAAGGCTAACTATGGCTACACCTTC
TRBJ2-2	TRBD2	TRBV19	.	CASRGLAGSGGGELFF	TGTGCCAGTAGGGGACTAGCGGGTTCCGGGGGAGGGGAGCTGTTTTTT
TRBJ2-7	.	TRBV4-1	.	CASSQNDRTSYEQYF	TGCGCCAGCAGCCAAAACGACAGAACAAGCTACGAGCAGTACTTC
TRBJ2-1	TRBD1	TRBV5-6	.	CASSFMTGGTSNEQFF	TGTGCCAGCAGCTTCATGACAGGGGGCACTAGCAATGAGCAGTTCTTC
TRBJ2-7	.	TRBV6-5	.	CASSTRQISYEQYF	TGTGCCAGCAGTACCAGACAGATCTCCTACGAGCAGTACTTC
TRBJ2-7	.	TRBV7-6	.	CASSLGGAEQYF	TGTGCCAGCAGCTTGGGGGGGGCCGAGCAGTACTTC
TRBJ2-5	.	TRBV5-1	once	CASYRRGPTPQETQYF	TGCGCCAGCTACCGCCGCGGCCCCACTCCGCAAGAGACCCAGTACTTC
TRBJ2-6	.	TRBV28	.	CASSFYRAGSGANVLTF	TGTGCCAGCAGTTTTTATAGGGCGGGCTCTGGGGCCAACGTCCTGACTTTC
TRBJ2-3	.	TRBV7-9	.	CASSLVGGPDTQYF	TGTGCCAGCAGCTTAGTGGGGGGGCCGGATACGCAGTATTTT
TRBJ1-2	TRBD1	TRBV10-2	few	CASSESRTGISYGYTF	TGCGCCAGCAGTGAGTCTCGGACAGGGATTAGCTATGGCTACACCTTC